The present entry profiles one T cell receptor beta chain with its context. Its target is unknown. These data come from a study of cytomegalovirus exposure and HLA in healthy donors. Whole-study results and caveats: According to a later analysis, most TCR beta chains associated with CMV appeared HLA-restricted.

The CDR3 totals 17 residues. CDR1 LNHDA and CDR2 SQIVND come from the germline V gene (reference sequence). V dropped 2 bases and J dropped 0; count of bases not matched to a gene: 8. Amplification used 60 Vbeta primers and 13 Jbeta primers. Per the original methods: Among the unique TCR beta chains that a later analysis counted, around 82 million in all, about 11 million were shared. The table came from immunoSEQ multiplex PCR; TCRdb's copy has only in-frame clones and leaves some out. V, J and clone size reflect that table, while D and trimming were determined from the DNA. The table records 150,000 to 200,000 clones, roughly 84% of them present only once.

The V and J genes are TRBV19 and TRBJ1-1, with TRBD1 matching 8 bases. This clonotype was obtained from a man in his fifties in good health and CMV-seropositive. The material sequenced was PBMCs. CDR3 bases: TGTGCCAGTAGTATAACCCGACAGGGGTGGATGAACACTGAAGCTTTCTTT. Translated: CASSITRQGWMNTEAFF.